This T cell receptor beta chain stems from a study of blood T cell repertoires in COVID-19. The CDR3 extends over 14 amino acids. V gave up 4 bases and J gave up 0 bases, with 9 bases separating them. CDR1 is GTSNPN and CDR2 is SVGIG in the germline V gene (reference sequence). Only in-frame clones appear in the TCRdb table, and some are missing; sequencing was by immunoSEQ multiplex PCR. The table lists hundreds of thousands of clones, 75% to 90% of them singletons. The J gene is TRBJ1-4, the V gene TRBV30; D is unclear. Sequencing was done on a sample of PBMCs or T cells enriched from blood (not recorded which). The clonotype originates from a man aged 25 to 45 who had recovered from COVID-19. The chain's CDR3 is CAWTAGPTNEKLFF. The DNA of the CDR3 is TGTGCCTGGACAGCTGGGCCAACTAATGAAAAACTGTTTTTT. The whole variable domain, remainder taken from reference TRBV30 and TRBJ1-4, is SQTIHQWPATLVQPVGSPLSLECTVEGTSNPNLYWYRQAAGRGLQLLFYSVGIGQISSEVPQNLSASRPQDRQFILSSKKLLLSDSGFYLCAWTAGPTNEKLFFGSGTQLSVL.